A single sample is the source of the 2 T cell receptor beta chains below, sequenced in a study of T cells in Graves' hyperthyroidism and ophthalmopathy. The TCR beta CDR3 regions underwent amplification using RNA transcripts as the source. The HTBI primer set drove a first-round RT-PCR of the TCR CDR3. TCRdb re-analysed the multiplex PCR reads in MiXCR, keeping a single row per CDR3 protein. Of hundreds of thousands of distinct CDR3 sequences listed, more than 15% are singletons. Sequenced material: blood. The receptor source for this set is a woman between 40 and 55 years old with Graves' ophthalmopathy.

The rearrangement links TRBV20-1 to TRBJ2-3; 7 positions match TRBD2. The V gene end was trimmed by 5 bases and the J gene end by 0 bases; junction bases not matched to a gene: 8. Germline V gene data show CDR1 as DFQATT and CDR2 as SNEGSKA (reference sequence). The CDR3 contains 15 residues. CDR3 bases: TGCAGTGCTCGAGCGACTAGCATAAGCACAGATACGCAGTATTTT. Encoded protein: CSARATSISTDTQYF.

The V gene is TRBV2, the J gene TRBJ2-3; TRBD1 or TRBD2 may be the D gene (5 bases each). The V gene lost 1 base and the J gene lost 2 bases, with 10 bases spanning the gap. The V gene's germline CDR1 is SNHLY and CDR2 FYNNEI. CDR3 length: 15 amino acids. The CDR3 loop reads CASSEVEGITDTQYF. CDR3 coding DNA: TGTGCCAGCAGTGAAGTCGAGGGGATCACAGATACGCAGTATTTT.